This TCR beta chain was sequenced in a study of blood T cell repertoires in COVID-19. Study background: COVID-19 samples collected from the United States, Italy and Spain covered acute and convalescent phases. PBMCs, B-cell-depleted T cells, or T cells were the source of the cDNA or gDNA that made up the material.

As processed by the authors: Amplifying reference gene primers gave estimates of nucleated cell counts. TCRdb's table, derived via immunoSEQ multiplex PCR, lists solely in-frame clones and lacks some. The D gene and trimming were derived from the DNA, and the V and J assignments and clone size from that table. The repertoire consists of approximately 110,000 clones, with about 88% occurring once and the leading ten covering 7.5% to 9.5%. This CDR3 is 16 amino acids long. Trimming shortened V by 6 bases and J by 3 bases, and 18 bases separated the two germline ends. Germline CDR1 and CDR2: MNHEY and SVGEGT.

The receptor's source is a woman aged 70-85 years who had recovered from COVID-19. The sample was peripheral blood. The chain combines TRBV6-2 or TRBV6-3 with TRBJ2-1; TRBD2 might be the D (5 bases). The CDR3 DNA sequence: TGTGCCAGCAGCCCCGGACTCATGACCCGCTACAATGAGCAGTTCTTC. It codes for CASSPGLMTRYNEQFF.